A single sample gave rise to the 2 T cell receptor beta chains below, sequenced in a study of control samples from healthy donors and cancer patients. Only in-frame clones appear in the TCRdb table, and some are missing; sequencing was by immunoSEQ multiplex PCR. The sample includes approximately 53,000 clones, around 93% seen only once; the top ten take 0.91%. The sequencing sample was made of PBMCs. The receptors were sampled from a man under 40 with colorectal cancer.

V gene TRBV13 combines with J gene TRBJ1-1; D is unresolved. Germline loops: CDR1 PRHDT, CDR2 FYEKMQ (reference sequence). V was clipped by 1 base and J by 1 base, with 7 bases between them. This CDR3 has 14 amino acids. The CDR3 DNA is TGTGCCAGCAGCTTAGAAACACAGAACACTGAAGCTTTCTTT. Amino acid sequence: CASSLETQNTEAFF.

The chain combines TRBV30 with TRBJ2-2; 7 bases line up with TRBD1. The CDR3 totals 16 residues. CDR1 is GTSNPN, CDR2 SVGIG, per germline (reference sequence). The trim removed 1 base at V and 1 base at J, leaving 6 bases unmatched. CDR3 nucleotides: TGTGCCTGGAGTGGAGGGACAGCTAGGAACACCGGGGAGCTGTTTTTT. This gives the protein CAWSGGTARNTGELFF.